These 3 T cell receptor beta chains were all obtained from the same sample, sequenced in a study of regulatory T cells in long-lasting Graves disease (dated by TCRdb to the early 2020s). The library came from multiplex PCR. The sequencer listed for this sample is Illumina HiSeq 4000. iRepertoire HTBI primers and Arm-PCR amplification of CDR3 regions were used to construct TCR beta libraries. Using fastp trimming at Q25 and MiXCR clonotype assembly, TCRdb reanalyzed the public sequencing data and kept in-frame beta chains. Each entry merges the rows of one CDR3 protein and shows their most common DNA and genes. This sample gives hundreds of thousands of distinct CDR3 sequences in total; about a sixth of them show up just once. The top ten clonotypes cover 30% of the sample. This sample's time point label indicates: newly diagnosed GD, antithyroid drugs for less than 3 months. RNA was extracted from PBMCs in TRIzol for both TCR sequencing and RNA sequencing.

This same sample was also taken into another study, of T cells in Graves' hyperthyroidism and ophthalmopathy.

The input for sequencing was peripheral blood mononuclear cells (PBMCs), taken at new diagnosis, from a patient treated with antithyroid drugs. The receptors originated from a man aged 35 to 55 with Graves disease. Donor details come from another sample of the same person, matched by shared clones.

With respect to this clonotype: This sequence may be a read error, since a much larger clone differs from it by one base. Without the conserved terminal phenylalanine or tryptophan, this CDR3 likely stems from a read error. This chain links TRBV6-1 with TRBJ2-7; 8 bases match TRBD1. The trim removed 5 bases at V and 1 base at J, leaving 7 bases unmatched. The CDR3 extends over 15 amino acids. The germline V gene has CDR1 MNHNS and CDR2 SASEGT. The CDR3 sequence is CASSRVWDRSYEQYY. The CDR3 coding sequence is TGTGCCAGCAGTAGGGTGTGGGACAGGTCCTACGAGCAGTACTAC.

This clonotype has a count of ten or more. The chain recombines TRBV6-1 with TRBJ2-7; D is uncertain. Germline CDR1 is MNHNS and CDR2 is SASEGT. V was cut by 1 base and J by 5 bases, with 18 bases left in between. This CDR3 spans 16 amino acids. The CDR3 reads CASSEVGLGGVDEQYF. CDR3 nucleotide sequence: TGTGCCAGCAGTGAAGTTGGCTTAGGTGGTGTGGACGAGCAGTACTTC.

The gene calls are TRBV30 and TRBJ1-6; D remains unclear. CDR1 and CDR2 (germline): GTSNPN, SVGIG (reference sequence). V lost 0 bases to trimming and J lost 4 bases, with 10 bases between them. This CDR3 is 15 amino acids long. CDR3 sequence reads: CAWSVTRVYNSPLHF. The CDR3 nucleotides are TGTGCCTGGAGTGTGACTCGGGTTTATAATTCACCCCTCCACTTT.